This TCR beta chain was identified in a study of T-cell memory formation after mild COVID-19. Study background: Clusters of TCRs were largely donor specific. Study-wide results and caveats: Within pre-infection memory, some responding clones were found, suggesting cross-reactive memory joined.

Trimming took off 0 bases at V and 10 bases at J, with 11 bases between the two ends. Germline V gene lookup returns CDR1 SGHRS and CDR2 YFSETQ. The CDR3 has 14 amino acids. This clonotype was seen only a few times. Its antigen is as yet unknown. Researchers used 5'RACE with constant-segment primers to make TCR alpha and TCR beta cDNA libraries that carry sample barcodes and UMIs. TCRdb independently ran MiXCR on the 5' RACE reads; one entry per CDR3 protein. The table includes a few hundred thousand distinct CDR3 sequences, roughly 15% detected once. Material: PBMCs or a T cell subset sorted from them (not recorded which). This sequence originates from a man aged 18-30 years who had mild COVID-19 (a few samples of this study predate the infection). Cell type and time point are not known. The chain links TRBV5-1 to TRBJ1-6, with D hard to call. The CDR3 protein is CASSLAVRGSPLHF. The CDR3 DNA is TGCGCCAGCAGCTTGGCCGTTCGTGGATCACCCCTCCACTTT.